The T cell receptor beta chain under discussion was sequenced for a study of blood T cell repertoires in COVID-19 (TCRdb year 2020). Some background on the complete study: Collaborator samples came from the United States, Italy and Spain and covered acute and convalescent phases of COVID-19. The samples were drawn from the first 160 participants of the ongoing ImmuneRACE study and from over a thousand subjects provided by 6 global collaborators. Subjects who had been exposed to COVID-19, were actively infected with it, or had recovered from it provided the deeply sampled blood TCRbeta repertoires that made up the dataset. The repertoires were released in a freely available public database intended as a resource for research on the immune response to SARS-CoV-2. Where HLA class I and class II types were available, the types were taken from metadata supplied by the sample provider, not from assay-based typing. The prospective study material was composed of cDNA or gDNA derived from T cells, B-cell-depleted T cells, or PBMCs. The sample metadata nearly always contained a de-identified subject ID, COVID-19 status, age in years and sex.

The immunoSEQ Assay, a bias-controlled multiplex PCR, was used to amplify TCRbeta CDR3 regions from genomic DNA. The source study handled its data this way. The number of nucleated cells in each sample was estimated by amplification of reference gene primers within the assay. To quantify the absolute abundance of each unique TCRbeta CDR3 rearrangement, sequence reads were collapsed and filtered. For each sample, productive Simpson clonality was calculated as the square root of Simpson's diversity index over productive rearrangements. In its TCRdb copy, this immuneACCESS table keeps in-frame sequences only and misses some clones. Where compared with another copy, unresolved V genes explain less than half of these, and the others have no known cause. V and J calls and clone size come straight from that table; D and trimming were deduced from the DNA. Across this sample there are 250,000 to 350,000 clones, with 90% seen only once. 6.3% of the sample is in the top ten clones.

The research as a whole found: How much clinical and demographic metadata was included differed by source and by participant, and the metadata was provided uncurated.

At one collaborating source in Seattle, patients were enrolled during active infection and were followed longitudinally through the course of disease. The collaborating institutions used their own protocols to collect whole blood in K2EDTA tubes. For TCRbeta analysis, collaborators shipped samples as frozen whole blood, isolated PBMCs, or DNA extracted from either of those sample types. CDR1 and CDR2 were assigned from the germline V gene (reference sequence) as LNHDA and SQIVND. Trimming takes 10 bases off V and 3 bases off J; junction bases not matched to a gene: 17. The CDR3 runs 17 amino acids, cysteine and phenylalanine included. Just the 51-base CDR3 DNA is kept, in frame starting at base 1. About this clone: It lacks a known antigen. No base-level quality is on record; no much larger clone is a single base apart.

The rearrangement joined TRBV19 to TRBJ1-1, with 10 bases aligning to TRBD1. This receptor was taken from a woman in her 50s with COVID-19, enrolled during active disease. Sequenced: peripheral blood. The CDR3: CATQRWGTGVGYTEAFF. The DNA sequence reads TGTGCCACCCAAAGGTGGGGGACAGGGGTGGGGTACACTGAAGCTTTCTTT.